This is a list of T cell receptor beta chains from one sample in a study of CD8+ T cells in alopecia areata. The repertoire was sequenced with immunoSEQ multiplex PCR; TCRdb's copy has only in-frame clones and lacks some. The table shows 90,000 to 100,000 clones, with around 44% occurring only once. The sequencing input was CD4+ T cells sorted from blood. The receptor source for this set is a human donor with alopecia areata. Each CDR3 is given with its conserved first and last residue. A D gene is named only where the DNA matches it firmly. Expanded clones are given a class, and other clones once, few, many or no size at all.

CDR3 length | clone size | J gene | V gene | D gene | CDR3 DNA | CDR3 protein
16 | - | TRBJ2-7 | TRBV4-3 | - | TGCGCCAGCAGCCAAGATGGGTCATCGGCAAGTTACGAGCGGTACTTC | CASSQDGSSASYERYF
11 | - | TRBJ2-1 | TRBV2 | - | TGTGCCAGCAGTATCTACAATGAGCAGTTCTTC | CASSIYNEQFF
16 | - | TRBJ2-2 | TRBV30 | TRBD2 | TGTGCCTGGAGCCAGCAGCTAGCGGGAGAAGGAGGGGAGCTGTTTTTT | CAWSQQLAGEGGELFF
12 | once | TRBJ1-1 | TRBV29-1 | TRBD1 | TGCAGCGTTGTGACCCAGACAGGGAGGGCTTTCTTT | CSVVTQTGRAFF
14 | - | TRBJ2-7 | TRBV4-1 | TRBD1 | TGCGCCAGCAGCCAGGGACAGTCCTCCTACGAGCAGTACTTC | CASSQGQSSYEQYF
11 | few | TRBJ2-4 | TRBV11-2 | - | TGTGCCAGCAGCTTAGGGGGCATTCAGTACTTC | CASSLGGIQYF
14 | - | TRBJ2-7 | TRBV29-1 | - | TGCAGCGTTGAGTTAGACAGGATGGGGAACGAGCAGTACTTC | CSVELDRMGNEQYF
12 | - | TRBJ2-5 | TRBV28 | - | TGTGCCAGCAGTTTGATAGGTCAGACCCAGTACTTC | CASSLIGQTQYF
14 | few | TRBJ2-7 | TRBV6-5 | - | TGTGCCAGCGAAAGGGACGGATACTCCTACGAGCAGTACTTC | CASERDGYSYEQYF
15 | - | TRBJ2-4 | TRBV29-1 | TRBD2 | TGCAGCGTTTGGTCGGGGGGGAGCGCCAAAAACATTCAGTACTTC | CSVWSGGSAKNIQYF
12 | - | TRBJ2-5 | TRBV29-1 | - | TGCAGCGTTGCGACCCTCCAAGAGACCCAGTACTTC | CSVATLQETQYF
11 | - | TRBJ2-7 | TRBV30 | - | TGTGCCTGGAGTCGATTCTACGAGCAGTACTTC | CAWSRFYEQYF
15 | - | TRBJ2-7 | TRBV21-1 | - | TGTGCCAGCAGCAAAGCCAGCGGGAGGTCCTACGAGCAGTACTTC | CASSKASGRSYEQYF
14 | - | TRBJ2-7 | TRBV29-1 | - | TGCAGCGTTGAAGAGGGGCTCGGATCCTACGAGCAGTACTTC | CSVEEGLGSYEQYF
14 | - | TRBJ1-5 | TRBV30 | - | TGTGCCTGGAGTGAAGGGACGGGCAATCAGCCCCAGCATTTT | CAWSEGTGNQPQHF
18 | - | TRBJ2-6 | TRBV4-1 | - | TGCGCCAGCAGCCAAGGCGGGCAGGGGACCTCTGGGGCCAACGTCCTGACTTTC | CASSQGGQGTSGANVLTF
11 | few | TRBJ1-1 | TRBV29-1 | - | TGCAGCGTTGAAGACTCCGGGGAAGCTTTCTTT | CSVEDSGEAFF
16 | - | TRBJ2-6 | TRBV6-5 | - | TGTGCCAGCAGTTACTCGATGGGGGTTGGGGCCAACGTCCTGACTTTC | CASSYSMGVGANVLTF
15 | - | TRBJ2-7 | TRBV7-8 | TRBD1 | TGTGCCAGCAGCTTAACGACAGGGCCCTCTTACGAGCAGTACTTC | CASSLTTGPSYEQYF
13 | few | TRBJ1-2 | TRBV29-1 | - | TGCAGCGTGCGAAAGGGGGGGGCGGAAGGCTACACCTTC | CSVRKGGAEGYTF
14 | few | TRBJ2-7 | TRBV29-1 | - | TGCAGCGTTGATACAGGGGAGGGCGGCTACGAGCAGTACTTC | CSVDTGEGGYEQYF
15 | - | TRBJ2-7 | TRBV7-9 | TRBD1 | TGTGCCAGCAGCGGGGTCGGGACAGGGTCCTACGAGCAGTACTTC | CASSGVGTGSYEQYF
15 | - | TRBJ2-1 | TRBV27 | TRBD1 | TGTGCCAGCAGTCGCGGACAGGGGGCCTACAATGAGCAGTTCTTC | CASSRGQGAYNEQFF
14 | few | TRBJ2-1 | TRBV14 | - | TGTGCCAGCAGCCAAGATTTCCGGGCCAGGGAGCAGTTCTTC | CASSQDFRAREQFF
12 | - | TRBJ2-2 | TRBV18 | - | TGTGCCAGCTCACCTATGGGCCGGGAGCTGTTTTTT | CASSPMGRELFF
14 | - | TRBJ1-1 | TRBV29-1 | - | TGCAGCGTTGTTGGAAGAGCTATGAACACTGAAGCTTTCTTT | CSVVGRAMNTEAFF
14 | - | TRBJ2-3 | TRBV5-1 | TRBD1 | TGCGCCAGCAGCTCGGGACAGGGGACAGATACGCAGTATTTT | CASSSGQGTDTQYF
16 | few | TRBJ2-1 | TRBV6-5 | TRBD1 | TGTGCCAGCAGTTACTCGAACAGGGGTCCCTACAATGAGCAGTTCTTC | CASSYSNRGPYNEQFF
15 | - | TRBJ2-1 | TRBV7-9 | TRBD2 | TGTGCCAGCAGACCCGGGACTAGCGGCGACAATGAGCAGTTCTTC | CASRPGTSGDNEQFF
11 | once | TRBJ2-1 | TRBV20-1 | - | TGCAGTGCTAAGATTGTATATGAGCAGTTCTTC | CSAKIVYEQFF
11 | - | TRBJ1-2 | TRBV29-1 | - | TGCAGCGTTGAGGTATCCTATGGCTACACCTTC | CSVEVSYGYTF
13 | - | TRBJ2-1 | TRBV30 | - | TGTGCCTGGAGACCCGACAGCTACAATGAGCAGTTCTTC | CAWRPDSYNEQFF
14 | - | TRBJ1-2 | TRBV30 | - | TGTGCCTGGAGTATGAACGAGAGGGTACGTGGCTACACCTTC | CAWSMNERVRGYTF
15 | - | TRBJ2-1 | TRBV30 | TRBD1 | TGTGCCTGGAGTGTAACGGGACAGGGGTATAATGAGCAGTTCTTC | CAWSVTGQGYNEQFF
14 | - | TRBJ1-2 | TRBV29-1 | - | TGCAGCGTCCCCAAGGACGGGATCAACTATGGCTACACCTTC | CSVPKDGINYGYTF
18 | - | TRBJ2-5 | TRBV4-3 | TRBD2 | TGCGCCAGCAGCCAAGATAGGGCTAGCGGGAGGGCCCGGGAGACCCAGTACTTC | CASSQDRASGRARETQYF
15 | few | TRBJ2-1 | TRBV29-1 | - | TGCAGCGCTAGTAGATCACCTCAGAACTACAATGAGCAGTTCTTC | CSASRSPQNYNEQFF
15 | - | TRBJ2-7 | TRBV6-5 | - | TGTGCCAGCAGTTACAGCTTCAGTGGATCCTACGAGCAGTACTTC | CASSYSFSGSYEQYF
14 | few | TRBJ1-2 | TRBV4-1 | - | TGCGCCAGCGGCCTCCAGCACATAAACTATGGCTACACCTTC | CASGLQHINYGYTF
14 | - | TRBJ2-3 | TRBV7-9 | - | TGTGCCAGCAGCCCCCCCAAGGACCCAGATACGCAGTATTTT | CASSPPKDPDTQYF
15 | - | TRBJ1-2 | TRBV18 | - | TGTGCCAGCTCACCAGATGGACCGACGGCCTATGGCTACACCTTC | CASSPDGPTAYGYTF
14 | - | TRBJ2-5 | TRBV7-3 | - | TGTGCCAGCAGCTTCGCGGGGGCCGGAGAGACCCAGTACTTC | CASSFAGAGETQYF
13 | - | TRBJ1-6 | TRBV29-1 | TRBD1 | TGCAGCGTTCAAGGACAGGGCTCTTCACCCCTCCACTTT | CSVQGQGSSPLHF
12 | - | TRBJ2-7 | TRBV29-1 | TRBD1 | TGCAGCGTTGAGACAGGGACCTACGAGCAGTACTTC | CSVETGTYEQYF
13 | few | TRBJ1-5 | TRBV30 | TRBD1 | TGTGCCTGGAGTAGGGGGCCCCTGCAGCCCCAGCATTTT | CAWSRGPLQPQHF